These 16 T cell receptor beta chains share one sample of origin, sequenced in a study of T-cell reconstitution after alpha-beta-depleted transplantation in children. Unique molecular identifiers were used in preparing the TCRbeta library. TCRdb ran MiXCR on the PCR reads and lists one entry per CDR3 protein. The sample gives about 500,000 distinct CDR3 sequences, less than 35% of which show up once; more than 2% is in the top ten. This material consisted of PBMCs from the stem cell graft donor, taken from the stem cell graft. Receptors were obtained from a human donor who donated a stem cell graft to a child with aplastic anemia.

The J gene is TRBJ2-7, the V gene TRBV20-1, with 9 positions matching TRBD2. V gave up 5 bases and J gave up 2 bases; unmatched junction bases: 10. There are 15 residues in the CDR3. The V gene's germline CDR1 is DFQATT and CDR2 SNEGSKA (reference sequence). The CDR3 DNA reads as TGCAGTGCTTCCCCGACTAGCGGCAAAACCTACGAGCAGTACGTC. This translates into CSASPTSGKTYEQYV.

The J gene is TRBJ2-2, the V gene TRBV12-3 or TRBV12-4; D unclear. CDR3 size: 14 residues. Trimming cost V 6 bases and J 5 bases, with 13 bases left between them. CDR3 loop: CASSQTAGTGELFF. CDR3 nucleotides: TGTGCCAGCAGCCAGACCGCAGGAACCGGGGAGCTGTTTTTT.

This clonotype occurred a few times. The chain joins TRBV7-2 to TRBJ2-7; 11 bases map to TRBD1. CDR1 and CDR2 (germline): SGHTA, FQGNSA. V lost 5 bases, J lost 3 bases, and 6 bases stayed unmatched. The CDR3 length is 15 residues. The CDR3 DNA follows: TGTGCCAGCAGCACACCGGGACAGGGGGTCTACGAGCAGTACTTC. Protein: CASSTPGQGVYEQYF.

This chain connects TRBV29-1 to TRBJ1-1; perhaps TRBD1 as D (5 bases). The V end lost 4 bases, the J end lost 9 bases, and 15 bases lay between the germline ends. Germline loops: CDR1 SQVTM, CDR2 ANQGSEA. The CDR3 loop spans 12 amino acids. The CDR3 sequence is CSVGPGRGKAFF. CDR3 DNA sequence: TGCAGCGTTGGACCAGGGCGCGGAAAAGCTTTCTTT. The entire variable domain, with the rest obtained from reference TRBV29-1 and TRBJ1-1, is as follows: SAVISQKPSRDICQRGTSLTIQCQVDSQVTMMFWYRQQPGQSLTLIATANQGSEATYESGFVIDKFPISRPNLTFSTLTVSNMSPEDSSIYLCSVGPGRGKAFFGQGTRLTVV.

This rearrangement joins TRBV24-1 to TRBJ2-1; 9 bases agree with TRBD1. This CDR3 comprises 15 residues. After removal of 5 bases from V and 9 bases from J, the junction contained 10 bases not matched to a gene. Looked up from germline, CDR1 is KGHDR and CDR2 is SFDVKD. The CDR3 is CATSVAGTGTSEQFF. CDR3 nucleotides: TGTGCCACCAGTGTGGCCGGGACAGGGACCAGTGAGCAGTTCTTC.

This clonotype has more than one count but fewer than ten. The chain carries TRBV6-4 and TRBJ2-1, with D possibly matching TRBD2 (6 bases). Germline CDR1 is MRHNA and CDR2 is SNTAGT. The CDR3 has 14 amino acids. V lost 4 bases and J lost 3, with 10 bases in between. Here the CDR3 reads CASSVTSYYNEQFF. DNA for the CDR3: TGTGCCAGCAGTGTTACTAGCTACTACAATGAGCAGTTCTTC.

The genes are TRBV9 and TRBJ2-1; TRBD2 matches at 12 bases. This CDR3 is 15 amino acids long. Germline loops: CDR1 SGDLS, CDR2 YYNGEE. Losses at the gene ends were 3 bases for V and 7 bases for J; bases not matched to a gene: 5. The CDR3 DNA follows: TGTGCCAGCAGCGCGGGACTAGCGGGTTTGAATGAGCAGTTCTTC. This encodes CASSAGLAGLNEQFF.

This chain joins TRBV5-1 and TRBJ2-3; 8 nucleotides match TRBD1. With V trimmed by 3 bases and J by 6 bases, 0 bases remained unmatched. Germline assignment: CDR1 SGHRS and CDR2 YFSETQ. The CDR3 is made up of 12 amino acids. The CDR3 loop reads CASSWTGDTQYF. As DNA, the CDR3 is TGCGCCAGCAGCTGGACAGGGGATACGCAGTATTTT.

V and J are TRBV5-5 and TRBJ2-2, with a possible D match to TRBD2 (5 bases). Trimming cost V 4 bases and J 3 bases, with 19 bases left between them. The CDR3 runs to 17 residues. CDR1 and CDR2 (germline): SGHKS, YYEKEE (reference sequence). The CDR3 coding sequence is TGTGCCAGCAGCCCGTCGGGCAGCGGAATACACACCGGGGAGCTGTTTTTT. Its translation is CASSPSGSGIHTGELFF.

This clonotype was picked up a small number of times. V is TRBV30 and J is TRBJ2-5, with D perhaps given as TRBD1 or TRBD2 (5 bases each). The germline gives CDR1 GTSNPN, CDR2 SVGIG (reference sequence). The CDR3 loop spans 13 amino acids. Trimming removed 0 bases at V and 4 bases at J, with 9 bases between. The CDR3 sequence: CAWSVGPPETQYF. The CDR3 coding sequence is TGTGCCTGGAGTGTGGGACCCCCAGAGACCCAGTACTTC.

There are a few counts of this clonotype. The rearrangement links TRBV29-1 to TRBJ1-1; tentatively, D is TRBD1 (5 bases). Trimming cost V 4 bases and J 4 bases, with 10 bases left between them. The CDR3 is 12 residues long. Germline loops: CDR1 SQVTM, CDR2 ANQGSEA. The CDR3, as DNA: TGCAGCGTTGTTCGGGGGGGCACTGAAGCTTTCTTT. This sequence encodes CSVVRGGTEAFF.

The gene calls are TRBV20-1 and TRBJ2-7, with TRBD1 matching 11 bases. V shed 6 bases and J 6 bases; nucleotides not matched to a gene: 4. This CDR3 has 12 amino acids. Germline V gives CDR1 DFQATT, CDR2 SNEGSKA (reference sequence). In DNA, the CDR3 is TGCAGTGCAGCCGGGACAGGGGGCGAGCAGTACGTC. Translating it yields CSAAGTGGEQYV.

This clonotype was detected once. This chain joins TRBV28 and TRBJ2-5; D remains ambiguous. The V gene's germline CDR1 is MDHEN and CDR2 SYDVKM. Trimming took 6 bases from V and 2 from J, leaving 13 bases between them. The CDR3 loop spans 14 amino acids. The CDR3: CASSSVVLQETQYF. CDR3 bases: TGTGCCAGCAGCTCCGTAGTCCTGCAAGAGACCCAGTACTTC.

The sample holds a few counts of this clonotype. This chain joins TRBV13 and TRBJ2-1; 10 bases match TRBD2. CDR1 is PRHDT and CDR2 is FYEKMQ in the germline V gene (reference sequence). The CDR3 loop spans 17 amino acids. After removal of 5 bases from V and 4 bases from J, the junction contained 11 bases not matched to a gene. CDR3 nucleotide sequence: TGTGCCAGCAGCGATATACGACTAGCGGGCCTTTACAATGAGCAGTTCTTC. It translates to CASSDIRLAGLYNEQFF.

This clonotype has more than one count but fewer than ten. The chain uses TRBV20-1 and TRBJ2-1; maybe TRBD2 (7 bases). Germline CDR1 and CDR2: DFQATT and SNEGSKA (reference sequence). The length of the CDR3 is 14 residues. V lost 6 bases, J lost 1 base, and 13 bases lay in between. CDR3 coding DNA: TGCAGTGCCAAACGGGGGGCTTCCTACAATGAGCAGTTCTTC. Amino acid sequence: CSAKRGASYNEQFF.

This clonotype has only a few counts. The chain combines TRBV7-2 with TRBJ2-3; 8 bases fit TRBD2. Trimming cost V 3 bases and J 2 bases; bases outside gene matches: 4. The CDR3 is made up of 15 amino acids. Germline CDR1 reads SGHTA; CDR2 reads FQGNSA. The DNA for the CDR3 is TGTGCCAGCAGCTTTAGCGGGACTAACACAGATACGCAGTATTTT. Amino acids: CASSFSGTNTDTQYF.